These 29 T cell receptor beta chains were sequenced from one sample in a study of OX40 agonist ivuxolimab in advanced cancers. Using immunoSEQ multiplex PCR, the repertoire was profiled, and TCRdb retains in-frame clones only, with some absent. The table lists around 80,000 clones, around 87% of them singletons. Sequencing was performed on CD4+ or CD8+ T cells sorted from blood, taken in a trial of the OX40 agonist ivuxolimab. Source of these receptors: an adult with an advanced solid tumor such as melanoma, head and neck, liver or kidney cancer.

The V and J genes are TRBV30 and TRBJ1-2; 10 bases align to TRBD1. V dropped 3 bases and J dropped 8; count of bases not matched to a gene: 3. The CDR3 has 12 amino acids. CDR1 and CDR2 from the germline V gene are GTSNPN and SVGIG (reference sequence). The CDR3 loop is CAWRPGQGGYTF. The CDR3 DNA is TGTGCCTGGAGACCGGGACAGGGGGGCTACACCTTC.

CDR3 in amino acids: CASSQDLADGGFGTQYF. The CDR3 DNA reads as TGCGCCAGCAGCCAAGATCTAGCTGACGGCGGTTTTGGGACCCAGTACTTC. The chain is built from TRBV4-3 and TRBJ2-5; the D gene is possibly TRBD2 (5 bases). From germline, CDR1 is LGHNA and CDR2 YSLEER. Trimming removed 0 bases from V and 7 bases from J, with 21 bases in between. The CDR3 runs 17 residues.

The CDR3 DNA reads as TGTGCCAGTAGCGACGGCTACTATGGCTACACCTTC. Protein: CASSDGYYGYTF. The chain is built from TRBV19 and TRBJ1-2; D uncertain. V lost 6 bases to trimming and J lost 3 bases, with 8 bases between them. Germline V gene sequence: CDR1 LNHDA, CDR2 SQIVND (reference sequence). This CDR3 has 12 residues.

This clone was seen only once. The rearrangement joins TRBV4-3 to TRBJ1-4; D may be TRBD1 (5 bases). The CDR3 covers 14 residues. The germline V gene encodes CDR1 LGHNA and CDR2 YSLEER. Trimming took off 4 bases at V and 4 bases at J, with 10 bases between the two ends. CDR3 sequence: CASSRDGGNEKLFF. The CDR3 nucleotides read TGCGCCAGCAGCCGGGACGGCGGTAATGAAAAACTGTTTTTT.

This sequence joins TRBV4-3 and TRBJ2-7, with D unclear. This CDR3 comprises 13 residues. Deletions cut 0 bases from V and 5 bases from J, with 8 bases between. The germline gives CDR1 LGHNA, CDR2 YSLEER. In nucleotides, the CDR3 is TGCGCCAGCAGCCAAGATCTTACCCACGAGCAGTACTTC. This encodes CASSQDLTHEQYF.

The V call is TRBV18, the J call TRBJ2-7; D is ambiguous. The CDR3 loop spans 14 amino acids. The V end was cut by 4 bases, the J end by 1 base, with 11 bases between. CDR1 is KGHSH and CDR2 is LQKENI in the germline V gene. CDR3 amino acids: CASSRSEDSYEQYV. CDR3 coding DNA: TGTGCCAGCTCACGCTCTGAGGATTCCTACGAGCAGTACGTC.

The chain has TRBV6-1 and TRBJ2-5, with 8 bases fitting TRBD1. The V segment lost 8 bases and the J segment 4 bases; nucleotides outside the gene matches: 3. Per the germline V gene, CDR1 is MNHNS and CDR2 is SASEGT. This CDR3 is built from 12 residues. CDR3 loop: CASRGQGETQYF. CDR3 coding DNA: TGTGCCAGCCGAGGACAGGGAGAGACCCAGTACTTC.

Points on this clone: One junction end does not reproduce the germline sequence, and a read error may be involved. V gene TRBV19 combines with J gene TRBJ2-3; the D is unclear. The CDR3 loop spans 14 amino acids. Germline V gene data show CDR1 as LNHDA and CDR2 as SQIVND (reference sequence). CDR3 nucleotide sequence: TGTGCCAGTAGTATAGATCCAAGCAAAGATACGCAGTATTTT. Residues: CASSIDPSKDTQYF.

CDR3 in amino acids: CASSPNKVLWQGDNGYTF. CDR3 nucleotide sequence: TGTGCCAGCAGCCCAAATAAAGTATTATGGCAGGGTGATAATGGCTACACCTTC. The chain is built from TRBV5-6 and TRBJ1-2, with D tentatively TRBD1 (5 bases). The V end lost 4 bases, the J end lost 6 bases, and 28 bases lay between the germline ends. Germline V CDR1 and CDR2: SGHDT, YYEEEE. This CDR3 has 18 amino acids.

V gene TRBV28 combines with J gene TRBJ2-2; D perhaps matches TRBD1 (6 bases). With 2 bases removed from V and 7 bases from J, the gap between germline ends came to 8 bases. CDR1 and CDR2 from the germline V gene are MDHEN and SYDVKM. The CDR3 loop spans 13 amino acids. This chain's CDR3 is CASSLTGLGELFF. Written as DNA, the CDR3 is TGTGCCAGCAGTTTAACAGGGCTCGGGGAGCTGTTTTTT.

The chain employs TRBV6-6 and TRBJ1-2; 8 bases fit TRBD1. V shed 6 bases and J 4 bases; nucleotides not matched to a gene: 4. The germline CDR1 and CDR2 sequences are MNHNY and SVGAGI (reference sequence). The CDR3 totals 13 residues. The CDR3 spells CASRWTGIYGYTF. In nucleotides, the CDR3 is TGTGCCAGCAGATGGACAGGGATCTATGGCTACACCTTC.

The chain carries TRBV6-5 and TRBJ1-2; D not certain. The CDR3 runs 12 residues. The V end lost 6 bases, the J end lost 0 bases, and 5 bases lay between the germline ends. Germline values: CDR1 MNHEY, CDR2 SVGAGI. CDR3 DNA: TGTGCCAGCAGCCCTGCTAACTATGGCTACACCTTC. Translated: CASSPANYGYTF.

The gene calls are TRBV4-2 and TRBJ2-7; D might be TRBD2 (6 bases). The CDR3 is 16 residues long. In germline, CDR1 is LGHNA, CDR2 YNFKEQ. Trimming stripped 4 bases from V and 3 bases from J, with 19 bases between. The CDR3 reads CASSRGPRGADYEQYF. In DNA form, the CDR3 reads TGTGCCAGCAGCCGCGGGCCACGCGGGGCAGACTACGAGCAGTACTTC.

The genes are TRBV5-8 and TRBJ2-5; weak D call: TRBD2 (7 bases). Germline CDR1 and CDR2: SGHTS and YDEGEE. Trimming removed 2 bases at V and 3 bases at J, with 20 bases between. The CDR3 is 17 residues long. The CDR3 spells CASSFGGGPPGEETQYF. The CDR3 DNA reads as TGTGCCAGCAGCTTTGGCGGGGGCCCCCCGGGGGAAGAGACCCAGTACTTC.

V usage is TRBV28 and J usage is TRBJ2-7; 12 bases line up with TRBD2. The CDR3 has 16 residues. Germline CDR1 MDHEN, CDR2 SYDVKM. With V trimmed by 2 bases and J by 4 bases, 6 bases remained unmatched. The CDR3 DNA follows: TGTGCCAGCAGTTTAGGGAAAACTAGCGGGGGGTACGAGCAGTACGTC. It codes for CASSLGKTSGGYEQYV.

This clone was picked up a small number of times. The rearrangement links TRBV19 to TRBJ1-3; D gene unclear. Germline CDR1 is LNHDA and CDR2 is SQIVND (reference sequence). With 8 bases removed from V and 7 bases from J, the gap between germline ends came to 9 bases. This CDR3 is built from 11 residues. The CDR3 region has the DNA TGTGCCAGTCCCGGTTGGAACACCATATATTTT. Amino acids: CASPGWNTIYF.

The rearrangement links TRBV7-8 to TRBJ2-1; D gene unclear. This CDR3 contains 14 residues. In germline, CDR1 is SGHVS, CDR2 FQNEAQ. V was shortened by 6 bases and J by 3 bases, with 12 bases between the two germline ends. CDR3 protein: CASSGSPYYNEQFF. CDR3 coding DNA: TGTGCCAGCAGTGGGTCCCCCTACTACAATGAGCAGTTCTTC. The full variable domain, its missing parts supplied by reference TRBV7-8 and TRBJ2-1, is GAGVSQSPRYKVAKRGQDVALRCDPISGHVSLFWYQQALGQGPEFLTYFQNEAQLDKSGLPSDRFFAERPEGSVSTLKIQRTQQEDSAVYLCASSGSPYYNEQFFGPGTRLTVL.

The CDR3 nucleotides read TGTGCCAGCCAAGTGGGGGGGGTTAATTCACCCCTCCACTTT. Translated: CASQVGGVNSPLHF. This rearrangement joins TRBV2 to TRBJ1-6; D is possibly TRBD1 (5 bases). V lost 8 bases and J 6 bases, leaving 14 bases between the germline ends. This CDR3 has 14 residues. Per the germline V gene, CDR1 is SNHLY and CDR2 is FYNNEI.

This chain connects TRBV5-1 to TRBJ2-7; 11 bases fit TRBD1. CDR1 and CDR2 from the germline V gene are SGHRS and YFSETQ. This CDR3 region has 15 residues. V shed 0 bases and J 2 bases; nucleotides not matched to a gene: 1. DNA of the CDR3: TGCGCCAGCAGCTTGGCGGGACAGGGGGCCTACGAGCAGTACTTC. Translated, it gives CASSLAGQGAYEQYF.

The chain recombines TRBV6-6 with TRBJ1-1; TRBD1 matches at 7 bases. V was pared by 0 bases and J by 4 bases, with 5 bases of the junction left unmatched. The CDR3 sequence is 15 residues long. Looked up from germline, CDR1 is MNHNY and CDR2 is SVGAGI (reference sequence). The CDR3 reads CASSYSQGRSTEAFF. Here the CDR3 DNA reads TGTGCCAGCAGTTACTCACAGGGGAGGAGCACTGAAGCTTTCTTT.

The chain couples TRBV18 to TRBJ1-3, with D tentatively TRBD1 (6 bases). CDR1 is KGHSH, CDR2 LQKENI, per germline. The CDR3 has 12 residues. Trimming stripped 3 bases from V and 7 bases from J, with 7 bases between. DNA of the CDR3: TGTGCCAGCTCACCGCAGGGGAACACCATATATTTT. It specifies CASSPQGNTIYF.

V gene TRBV4-2 combines with J gene TRBJ2-1, with TRBD2 identical over 9 bases. The CDR3 has 15 residues. V lost 1 base, J lost 14 bases, and 12 bases stayed unmatched. Germline-derived CDR1 and CDR2 are LGHNA and YNFKEQ. CDR3 in amino acids: CASSQAASGVSRKFF. CDR3 in DNA: TGTGCCAGCAGCCAAGCGGCTAGCGGGGTCTCCAGGAAGTTCTTC.

This chain joins TRBV19 and TRBJ2-3; possibly TRBD1 or TRBD2 for D (5 bases each). The CDR3 has 12 residues. The ends were cut back, 10 bases at V and 2 bases at J, with 10 bases in the middle. Per the germline V gene, CDR1 is LNHDA and CDR2 is SQIVND (reference sequence). For the CDR3, the DNA is TGTGCCACGGGGCAGATCACAGATACGCAGTATTTT. Protein: CATGQITDTQYF.

V and J are TRBV6-5 and TRBJ1-5; D is possibly TRBD1 (5 bases). The V end lost 5 bases, the J end lost 7 bases, and 18 bases lay between the germline ends. CDR1 MNHEY and CDR2 SVGAGI come from the germline V gene. The CDR3 covers 15 residues. CDR3 DNA: TGTGCCAGCAGTCCCCGGAGGGGAAACTTGCAGCCCCAGCATTTT. Protein product: CASSPRRGNLQPQHF.

Notes on this clone: Other DNA sequences within the sample encode an identical CDR3. The chain uses TRBV9 and TRBJ2-5; D call uncertain. Germline lookup yields CDR1 SGDLS and CDR2 YYNGEE. The CDR3 is 13 amino acids. V lost 1 base and J lost 2, with 6 bases in between. Here the CDR3 DNA reads TGTGCCAGCAGCGTAACCGGGCAAGAGACCCAGTACTTC. Protein: CASSVTGQETQYF.

By proportion, this clone is medium-sized. The chain combines TRBV5-1 with TRBJ2-6; D is ambiguous. Germline V CDR1 and CDR2: SGHRS, YFSETQ. This CDR3 region has 14 residues. V gave up 4 bases and J gave up 0 bases, with 5 bases separating them. The CDR3 DNA sequence: TGCGCCAGCAGCCCAGGCTCTGGGGCCAACGTCCTGACTTTC. As protein: CASSPGSGANVLTF.

CDR3 nucleotides: TGTGCCAGCAGTGAACCGGGGGCGTTTGGCTATGGCTACACCTTC. Its translation is CASSEPGAFGYGYTF. The rearrangement links TRBV6-1 to TRBJ1-2; perhaps TRBD1 as D (6 bases). The CDR3 contains 15 residues. The germline V gene has CDR1 MNHNS and CDR2 SASEGT. Trimming stripped 2 bases from V and 4 bases from J, with 14 bases between.

The rearrangement links TRBV18 to TRBJ2-3; D is possibly TRBD1 (7 bases). The V end lost 10 bases, the J end lost 8 bases, and 16 bases lay between the germline ends. Germline loops: CDR1 KGHSH, CDR2 LQKENI. This CDR3 region has 12 residues. The CDR3 loop is CATTDQGGTQYF. Written as DNA, the CDR3 is TGTGCCACCACTGACCAGGGGGGTACGCAGTATTTT.

The V call is TRBV29-1, the J call TRBJ1-3, with 9 bases matching TRBD1. The CDR3 spans 15 residues. The junction had 7 bases not matched to a gene; V was cut back by 7 bases and J by 0 bases. Germline V gene sequence: CDR1 SQVTM, CDR2 ANQGSEA. The CDR3 region has the DNA TGCAGCGCCAAGTCGACAGGGGGCTCTGGAAACACCATATATTTT. Translated: CSAKSTGGSGNTIYF. The full variable domain, completed using reference TRBV29-1 and TRBJ1-3, is SAVISQKPSRDICQRGTSLTIQCQVDSQVTMMFWYRQQPGQSLTLIATANQGSEATYESGFVIDKFPISRPNLTFSTLTVSNMSPEDSSIYLCSAKSTGGSGNTIYFGEGSWLTVV.